In this sample, the clone carrying this T cell receptor (beta chain) turned up many times. Its antigen is as yet unknown. This CDR3 region has 13 residues. CDR1 DFQATT and CDR2 SNEGSKA come from the germline V gene (reference sequence). The ends lost 6 bases at V and 3 bases at J; junction bases unmatched: 8. These data originate in a study of T cell repertoires in cytomegalovirus infection. Study information: Indicated by public TCR beta signatures were CMV infection and matching HLA type. Study observations and caveats: Dominating the ex vivo response were TCR beta clonotypes that were CMV-specific and HLA-C-restricted. People with CMV and the relevant HLA were identified by cumulative public TCR beta family frequency.

Via MiXCR, TCRdb re-called the reads, giving one row per CDR3 protein. The sample comprises around 280,000 distinct CDR3 sequences, about 8.8% of which are singletons, and less than 3% rests with the top ten. The sequence came from a human donor in good health (CMV status not recorded). Some clones in this sample may be carry-over from other donors' samples. Specimen: PBMCs. The J gene is TRBJ2-7, the V gene TRBV20-1; 7 bases fit TRBD1. CDR3 region: CSAPIRDSYEQYF. In nucleotides, the CDR3 is TGCAGTGCACCGATCCGGGACAGCTACGAGCAGTACTTC.